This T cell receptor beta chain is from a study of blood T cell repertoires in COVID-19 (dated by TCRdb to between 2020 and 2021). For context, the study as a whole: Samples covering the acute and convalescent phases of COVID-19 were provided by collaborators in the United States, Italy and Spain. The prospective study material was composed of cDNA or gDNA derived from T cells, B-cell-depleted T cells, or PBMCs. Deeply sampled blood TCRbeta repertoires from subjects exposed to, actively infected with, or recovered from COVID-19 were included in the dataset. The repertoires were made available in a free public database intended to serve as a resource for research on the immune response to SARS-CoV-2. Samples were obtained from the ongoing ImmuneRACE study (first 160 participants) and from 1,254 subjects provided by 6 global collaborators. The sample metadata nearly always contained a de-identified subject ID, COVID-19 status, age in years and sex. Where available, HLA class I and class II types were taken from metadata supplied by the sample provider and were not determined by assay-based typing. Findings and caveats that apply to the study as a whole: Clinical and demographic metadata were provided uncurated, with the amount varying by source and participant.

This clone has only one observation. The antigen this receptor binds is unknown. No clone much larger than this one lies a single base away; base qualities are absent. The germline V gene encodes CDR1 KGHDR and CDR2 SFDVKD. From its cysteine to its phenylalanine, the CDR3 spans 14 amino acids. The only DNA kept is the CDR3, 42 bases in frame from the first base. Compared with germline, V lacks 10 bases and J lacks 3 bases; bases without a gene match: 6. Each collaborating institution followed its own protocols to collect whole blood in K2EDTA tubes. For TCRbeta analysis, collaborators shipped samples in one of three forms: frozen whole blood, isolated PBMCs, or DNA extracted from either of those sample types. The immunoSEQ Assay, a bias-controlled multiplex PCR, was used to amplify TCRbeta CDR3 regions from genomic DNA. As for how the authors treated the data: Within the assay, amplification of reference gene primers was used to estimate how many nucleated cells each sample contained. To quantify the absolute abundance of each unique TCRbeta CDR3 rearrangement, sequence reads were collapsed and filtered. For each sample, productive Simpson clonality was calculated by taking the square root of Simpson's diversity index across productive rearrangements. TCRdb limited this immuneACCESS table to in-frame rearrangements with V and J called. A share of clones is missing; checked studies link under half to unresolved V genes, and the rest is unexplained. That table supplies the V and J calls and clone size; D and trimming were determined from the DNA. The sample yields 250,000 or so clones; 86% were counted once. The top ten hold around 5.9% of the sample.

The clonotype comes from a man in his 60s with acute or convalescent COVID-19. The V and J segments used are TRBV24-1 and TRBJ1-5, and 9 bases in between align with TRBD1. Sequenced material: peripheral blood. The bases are TGTGCCACTGCAGGGACAGGGTACAATCAGCCCCAGCATTTT. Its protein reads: CATAGTGYNQPQHF.